This TCR beta chain originates from a study of synovial regulatory T cells in juvenile arthritis. Study observations and caveats: iaTreg TCR repertoires were largely private across patients and partially overlapped synovial Teff and blood CPL.

Germline CDR1 is SGDLS and CDR2 is YYNGEE. The length of the CDR3 is 14 residues. The nucleotide record is missing. Only in-frame clones appear in the TCRdb table, and some are missing; sequencing was by immunoSEQ multiplex PCR. Its table lists roughly 9,200 clones. As concerns this clone: Its antigen remains unidentified.

Sequencing was carried out using Treg cells from blood. The subset is: remaining (HLA-DR-negative) circulating blood Treg cells. The V and J genes are TRBV9 and TRBJ1-1. The clonotype originates from a donor aged 2 to 35 with juvenile idiopathic arthritis. The CDR3: CASSRRGADTEAFF.